This T cell receptor beta chain was captured by sequencing in a study of HIV-infected children after antiretroviral therapy interruption. Study-wide context: Most children had recorded EBV and CMV exposure. Continuous-treatment samples came from weeks 0, 48 and 150.

Study results and limitations: Naive CD4+ sequences overlapped less between time points once interruption began.

This clonotype was detected many times. Its antigen is as yet unknown. A 3' RACE protocol on RNA, with unique molecular identifiers, produced the TCR library. In TCRdb, the 3' RACE reads were re-called with MiXCR into one record per CDR3 protein. The table lists roughly 15,000 distinct CDR3 sequences, about 3.4% of them singletons. The germline V gene encodes CDR1 DFQATT and CDR2 SNEGSKA (reference sequence). The CDR3 consists of 14 residues. V lost 0 bases and J lost 3, with 9 bases in between. Treatment: PENTA 11 planned treatment interruption arm or continuous ART arm. This sequence originates from a pool of human donors with HIV. This specimen was CD45RO+ CD8+ T cells from PBMCs, pooled from several time points, taken from a donor given antiretroviral therapy, either interrupted or continuous. Subset specified: memory CD8+ CD45RO+ CD45RA- T cells. The rearrangement uses TRBV20-1 and TRBJ2-1; D remains ambiguous. Written as DNA, the CDR3 is TGCAGTGCTAGAGACTGGCGGAACTACAATGAGCAGTTCTTC. Its protein product is CSARDWRNYNEQFF.